This T cell receptor beta chain was captured by sequencing in a study of cytomegalovirus exposure and HLA in healthy donors. About the study: Of the donors genotyped, 398 in all, 75% to 85% fell in the Caucasian-associated ancestry cluster. The study's findings and limits: Later analysis identified several of the most significant clusters that appeared linked to common viral pathogens. Sequencing depth across donors, presence/absence analyses assumed, was roughly uniform.

Worth noting for this clone: Its specificity is unknown.

This PCR relied on a set of 60 Vbeta primers and 13 Jbeta primers. Clones were read by immunoSEQ multiplex PCR, and TCRdb kept only the in-frame ones, dropping some. Its table lists some 200,000 clones. V lost 6 bases, J lost 2 bases, and 15 bases stayed unmatched. This CDR3 contains 19 residues. Germline V gene lookup returns CDR1 MNHEY and CDR2 SMNVEV (reference sequence). The receptor comes from a girl aged 2-9 years in good health and CMV-seropositive. This chain uses TRBV27 with TRBJ2-4; TRBD2 agrees at 11 bases. The sample comprised PBMCs. The CDR3 DNA is TGTGCCAGCAGCACTCGGGATAGCGGGAGGGACGGTTCCAAAAACATTCAGTACTTC. Translation: CASSTRDSGRDGSKNIQYF.